A single TCR beta chain is shown here with its context. V dropped 4 bases and J dropped 7; count of bases not matched to a gene: 7. The CDR3 is 14 residues long. The V gene's germline CDR1 is SSHAT and CDR2 FNYEAQ (reference sequence). TCRdb fed the 5' RACE reads into MiXCR, producing one record per CDR3 protein. The sample shows around 250,000 distinct CDR3 sequences, over 9% of them seen only once. This sample was taken from a study of T-cell memory formation after mild COVID-19. The TCR comes from a man younger than 35 who had mild COVID-19 (a few samples of this study predate the infection). Cell type and time point are not known. The V call is TRBV7-7, the J call TRBJ1-2, with 9 bases aligning to TRBD1. The sequencing sample was made of PBMCs or a T cell subset sorted from them (not recorded which). The CDR3 protein is CASSSGTGMAGYTF. The CDR3 DNA sequence: TGTGCCAGCAGCTCCGGGACAGGGATGGCTGGCTACACCTTC.